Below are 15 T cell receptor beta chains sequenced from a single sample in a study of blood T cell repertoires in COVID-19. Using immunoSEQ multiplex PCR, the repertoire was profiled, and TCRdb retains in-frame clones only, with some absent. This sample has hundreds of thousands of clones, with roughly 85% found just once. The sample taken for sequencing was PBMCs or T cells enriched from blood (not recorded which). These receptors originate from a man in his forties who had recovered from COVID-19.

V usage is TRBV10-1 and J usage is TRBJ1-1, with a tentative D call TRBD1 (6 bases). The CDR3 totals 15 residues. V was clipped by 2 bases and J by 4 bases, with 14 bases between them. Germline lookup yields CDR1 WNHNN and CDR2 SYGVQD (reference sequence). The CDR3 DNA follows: TGCGCCAGCAGTGAGACAGGGACGTTGAGCACTGAAGCTTTCTTT. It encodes CASSETGTLSTEAFF.

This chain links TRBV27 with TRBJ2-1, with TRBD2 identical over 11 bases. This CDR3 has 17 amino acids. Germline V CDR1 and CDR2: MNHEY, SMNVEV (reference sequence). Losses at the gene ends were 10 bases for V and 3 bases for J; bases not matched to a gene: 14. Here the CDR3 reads CATSIGLAGGIYNEQFF. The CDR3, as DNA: TGTGCCACCTCAATTGGGCTAGCGGGAGGCATCTACAATGAGCAGTTCTTC.

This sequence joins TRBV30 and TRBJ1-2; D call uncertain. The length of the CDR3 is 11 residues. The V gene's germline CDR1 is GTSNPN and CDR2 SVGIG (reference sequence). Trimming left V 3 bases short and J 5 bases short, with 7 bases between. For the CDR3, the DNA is TGTGCCTGGAGCCGAACTTATGGCTACACCTTC. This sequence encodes CAWSRTYGYTF.

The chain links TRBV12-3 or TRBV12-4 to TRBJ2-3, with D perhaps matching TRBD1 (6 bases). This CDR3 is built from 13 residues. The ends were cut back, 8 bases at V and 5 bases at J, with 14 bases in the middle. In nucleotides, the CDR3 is TGTGCCAGCTTACCGGGACATGAAGATACGCAGTATTTT. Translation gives CASLPGHEDTQYF.

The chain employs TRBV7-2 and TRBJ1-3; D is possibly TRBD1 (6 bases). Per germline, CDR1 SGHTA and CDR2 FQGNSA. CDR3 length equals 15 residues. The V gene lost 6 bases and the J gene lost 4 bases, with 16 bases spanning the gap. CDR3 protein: CASSLTGSLGNTIYF. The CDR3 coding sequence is TGTGCCAGCAGTCTAACAGGGAGTCTCGGAAACACCATATATTTT.

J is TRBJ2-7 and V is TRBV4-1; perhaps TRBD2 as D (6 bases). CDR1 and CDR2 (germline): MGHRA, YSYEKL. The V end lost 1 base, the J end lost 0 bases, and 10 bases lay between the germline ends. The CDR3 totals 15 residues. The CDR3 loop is CASSQVAASSYEQYF. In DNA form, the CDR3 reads TGCGCCAGCAGCCAAGTAGCGGCCTCCTCCTACGAGCAGTACTTC.

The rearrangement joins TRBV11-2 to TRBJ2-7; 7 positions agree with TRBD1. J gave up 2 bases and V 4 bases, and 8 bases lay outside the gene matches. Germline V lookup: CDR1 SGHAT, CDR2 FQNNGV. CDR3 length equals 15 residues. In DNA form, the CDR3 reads TGTGCCAGCAGCTCTCGACAGGGATTTGCCTACGAGCAGTACTTC. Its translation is CASSSRQGFAYEQYF.

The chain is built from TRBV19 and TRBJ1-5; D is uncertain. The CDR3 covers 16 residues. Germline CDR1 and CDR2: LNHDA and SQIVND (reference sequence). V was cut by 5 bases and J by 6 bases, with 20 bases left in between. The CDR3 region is CASSSERTRASQPQHF. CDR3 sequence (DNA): TGTGCCAGTAGTTCAGAAAGGACTCGAGCTTCTCAGCCCCAGCATTTT.

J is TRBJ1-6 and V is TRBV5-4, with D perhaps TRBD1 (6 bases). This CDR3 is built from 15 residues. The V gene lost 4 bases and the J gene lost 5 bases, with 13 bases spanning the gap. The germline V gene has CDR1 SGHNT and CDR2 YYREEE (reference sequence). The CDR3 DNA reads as TGTGCCAGCAGCCCCGCAGGGGTAAATAATTCACCCCTCCACTTT. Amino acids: CASSPAGVNNSPLHF.

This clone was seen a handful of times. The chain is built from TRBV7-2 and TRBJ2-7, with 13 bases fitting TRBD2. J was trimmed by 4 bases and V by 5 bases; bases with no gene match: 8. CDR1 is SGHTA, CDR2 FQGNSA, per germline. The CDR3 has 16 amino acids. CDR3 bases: TGTGCCAGCAGCCTACTAGCGGGAGGGCCAGGGTACGAGCAGTACTTC. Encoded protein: CASSLLAGGPGYEQYF.

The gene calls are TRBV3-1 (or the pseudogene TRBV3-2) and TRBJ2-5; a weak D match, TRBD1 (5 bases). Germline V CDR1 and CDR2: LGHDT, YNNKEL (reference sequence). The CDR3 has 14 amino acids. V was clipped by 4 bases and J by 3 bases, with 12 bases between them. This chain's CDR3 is CASSLRTREETQYF. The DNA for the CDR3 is TGTGCCAGCAGCCTAAGGACAAGAGAAGAGACCCAGTACTTC.

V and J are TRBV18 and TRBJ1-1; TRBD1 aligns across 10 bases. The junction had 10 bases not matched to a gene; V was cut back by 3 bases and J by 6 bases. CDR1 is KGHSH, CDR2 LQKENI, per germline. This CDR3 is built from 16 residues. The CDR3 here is CASSPSLGQGVAEAFF. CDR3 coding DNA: TGTGCCAGCTCACCGAGCCTTGGACAGGGGGTCGCTGAAGCTTTCTTT.

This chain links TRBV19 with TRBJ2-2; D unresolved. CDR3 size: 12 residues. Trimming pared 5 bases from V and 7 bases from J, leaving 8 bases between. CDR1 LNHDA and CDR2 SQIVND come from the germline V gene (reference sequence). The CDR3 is CASSSQVGELFF. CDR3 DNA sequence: TGTGCCAGTAGTTCCCAGGTCGGGGAGCTGTTTTTT.

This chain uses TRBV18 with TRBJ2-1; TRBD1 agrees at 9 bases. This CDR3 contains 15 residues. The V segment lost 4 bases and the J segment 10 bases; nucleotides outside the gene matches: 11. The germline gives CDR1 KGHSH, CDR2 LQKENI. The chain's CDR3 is CASSLTGGGGGEQFF. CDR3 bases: TGTGCCAGCTCACTAACAGGGGGCGGTGGTGGAGAGCAGTTCTTC.

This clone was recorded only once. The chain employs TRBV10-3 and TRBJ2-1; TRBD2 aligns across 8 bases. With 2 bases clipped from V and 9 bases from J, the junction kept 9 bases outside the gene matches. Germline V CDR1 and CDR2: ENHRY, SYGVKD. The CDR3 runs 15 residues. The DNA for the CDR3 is TGTGCCATCAGTGAGCGCGACGCGGGAGGTTCTGAGCAGTTCTTC. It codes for CAISERDAGGSEQFF.